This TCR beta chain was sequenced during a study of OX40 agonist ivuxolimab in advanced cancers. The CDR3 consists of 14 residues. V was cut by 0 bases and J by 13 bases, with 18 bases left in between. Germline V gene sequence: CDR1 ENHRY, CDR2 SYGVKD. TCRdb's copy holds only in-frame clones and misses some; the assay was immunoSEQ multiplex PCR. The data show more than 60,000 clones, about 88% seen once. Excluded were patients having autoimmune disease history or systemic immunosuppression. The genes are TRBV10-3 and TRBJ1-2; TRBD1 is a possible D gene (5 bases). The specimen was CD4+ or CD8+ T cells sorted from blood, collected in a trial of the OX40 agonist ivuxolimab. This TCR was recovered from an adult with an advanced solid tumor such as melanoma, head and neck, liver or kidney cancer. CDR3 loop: CAISESSQGLAFTF. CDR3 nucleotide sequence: TGTGCCATCAGTGAGTCGAGTCAGGGATTGGCTTTCACCTTC.